The rows below give T cell receptor beta chains drawn from one sample of a study of cytomegalovirus exposure and HLA in healthy donors. Sequencing was performed with immunoSEQ multiplex PCR; in TCRdb, only in-frame clones are kept and a portion is missing. The sample shows some 110,000 clones, about 81% of them seen only once. The sample taken for sequencing was PBMCs. These receptors came from a woman aged 25-40 years in good health and CMV-seronegative. CDR3s include the opening cysteine and the closing phenylalanine or tryptophan. D genes are given only for firm matches. Clone size is stated in some rows and not others, as once, few, many or a class when expanded.

>.|TRBJ2-7|TRBV10-3|.
CAISGYSVYEQYF
TGTGCCATCAGTGGTTATAGCGTATACGAGCAGTACTTC
>few|TRBJ2-7|TRBV15|.
CATSRDMSYEQYF
TGTGCCACCAGCAGAGACATGTCCTACGAGCAGTACTTC
>medium-sized|TRBJ1-1|TRBV11-3|TRBD1
CASSLVQGDFSEAFF
TGTGCCAGCAGCTTAGTACAGGGGGATTTTTCCGAAGCTTTCTTT
>.|TRBJ2-1|TRBV11-2|TRBD2
CASSAGGSGTRYNEQFF
TGTGCCAGCAGCGCCGGGGGGTCCGGGACTAGATACAATGAGCAGTTCTTC
>.|TRBJ2-7|TRBV5-1|TRBD2
CASSLAGQSYEQYF
TGCGCCAGCAGCCTAGCGGGACAGAGCTACGAGCAGTACTTC
>.|TRBJ2-1|TRBV15|.
CATSRDRGRAYYDEQFF
TGTGCCACCAGCAGAGATAGGGGGAGGGCCTACTACGATGAGCAGTTCTTC
>.|TRBJ1-3|TRBV11-2|TRBD1
CASSLVYRGSGNTIYF
TGTGCCAGCAGCTTAGTCTACAGGGGCTCTGGAAACACCATATATTTT
>.|TRBJ2-3|TRBV6-5|TRBD2
CASSARGSRDTQYF
TGTGCCAGCTCAGCCCGCGGGAGTAGGGATACGCAGTATTTT
>.|TRBJ2-1|TRBV9|TRBD2
CASSLGGGDYNEQFF
TGTGCCAGCAGCCTGGGGGGGGGAGACTACAATGAGCAGTTCTTC
>.|TRBJ1-3|TRBV6-5|.
CASRPIGTRNTIYF
TGTGCCAGCAGGCCTATAGGGACTAGAAACACCATATATTTT
>.|TRBJ2-5|TRBV30|.
CAWSVTTSETQYF
TGTGCCTGGAGTGTAACCACTTCGGAGACCCAGTACTTC
>.|TRBJ2-5|TRBV11-2|TRBD1
CASSSTGAQETQYF
TGTGCCAGCAGCTCGACAGGGGCCCAAGAGACCCAGTACTTC